The 18 T cell receptor beta chains presented below share a single source sample, sequenced in a study of shared clonotypes between healthy human individuals. Only in-frame clones appear in the TCRdb table, and some are missing; sequencing was by immunoSEQ multiplex PCR. This repertoire shows about 1 million clones, 70% to 80% found once; its top ten account for roughly 1.5%. Material: memory CD4+ T cells sorted from blood. As to subset: CD45RA-negative fraction. Receptors originate from a man aged 18 to 35 in good health.

The chain recombines TRBV18 with TRBJ2-6, with unresolved D. This CDR3 has 15 amino acids. The germline V gene has CDR1 KGHSH and CDR2 LQKENI. The ends were cut back, 4 bases at V and 1 base at J, with 8 bases in the middle. CDR3 sequence reads: CASSLDRSGANVLTF. CDR3 coding DNA: TGTGCCAGCTCACTCGATCGGTCTGGGGCCAACGTCCTGACTTTC.

This clone turned up a few times. This chain uses TRBV18 with TRBJ1-6; perhaps TRBD1 as D (5 bases). The ends were cut back, 2 bases at V and 8 bases at J, with 7 bases in the middle. Germline CDR1 is KGHSH and CDR2 is LQKENI. The CDR3 has 13 residues. CDR3 amino acids: CASSPVGDSPLHF. The DNA for the CDR3 is TGTGCCAGCTCACCAGTAGGGGATTCACCCCTCCACTTT.

This chain connects TRBV2 to TRBJ1-2, with D possibly TRBD1 on 6 matching bases. Germline-derived CDR1 and CDR2 are SNHLY and FYNNEI. The V end was cut by 5 bases, the J end by 5 bases, with 15 bases between. This CDR3 is 14 amino acids long. CDR3 in amino acids: CASSQGDISYGYTF. The CDR3 DNA sequence: TGTGCCAGCAGTCAAGGGGACATTTCATATGGCTACACCTTC.

The chain uses TRBV5-1 and TRBJ1-4; D unclear. The CDR3 contains 15 residues. The germline V gene has CDR1 SGHRS and CDR2 YFSETQ. Trimming left V 4 bases short and J 4 bases short, with 14 bases between. CDR3 amino acids: CASSDPGAINEKLFF. The CDR3 region has the DNA TGCGCCAGCAGCGACCCGGGAGCAATTAATGAAAAACTGTTTTTT.

The rearrangement links TRBV6-4 to TRBJ2-3; D is perhaps TRBD2 (6 bases). V dropped 4 bases and J dropped 5 bases, with 13 bases sitting between them. The germline gives CDR1 MRHNA, CDR2 SNTAGT. The CDR3 is 14 residues long. CDR3: CASSARAGGDTQYF. CDR3 sequence (DNA): TGTGCCAGCAGTGCCCGGGCCGGGGGAGATACGCAGTATTTT.

The chain is built from TRBV7-2 and TRBJ1-3; D gene uncertain. The CDR3 covers 13 residues. V lost 5 bases, J lost 0 bases, and 5 bases lay in between. CDR1 and CDR2 from the germline V gene are SGHTA and FQGNSA. The DNA for the CDR3 is TGTGCCAGCAGCCATACCTCTGGAAACACCATATATTTT. Its protein is CASSHTSGNTIYF.

The chain links TRBV9 to TRBJ2-5; D gene unclear. The CDR3 length is 15 residues. The germline V and J ends were trimmed by 0 bases and 3 bases, with 12 bases remaining between them. CDR1 is SGDLS, CDR2 YYNGEE, per germline. The CDR3 DNA sequence: TGTGCCAGCAGCGTAGACCCCATGACCAAAGAGACCCAGTACTTC. Its protein product is CASSVDPMTKETQYF.

This clone was seen a handful of times. This chain uses TRBV7-2 with TRBJ2-7; no reliable D call. This CDR3 comprises 13 residues. Looked up from germline, CDR1 is SGHTA and CDR2 is FQGNSA. V lost 3 bases, J lost 2 bases, and 8 bases lay in between. The CDR3 DNA reads as TGTGCCAGCAGCTTCACCCTGACCTACGAGCAGTACTTC. Protein sequence: CASSFTLTYEQYF.

Details on this clone: This sample includes further DNA sequences coding for the same CDR3. The chain employs TRBV5-1 and TRBJ1-1; the match to TRBD1 covers 8 bases. This CDR3 contains 15 residues. Losses at the gene ends were 2 bases for V and 2 bases for J; bases not matched to a gene: 5. Looked up from germline, CDR1 is SGHRS and CDR2 is YFSETQ. CDR3: CASSFGQGKNTEAFF. DNA for the CDR3: TGCGCCAGCAGCTTTGGACAGGGCAAAAACACTGAAGCTTTCTTT.

This chain uses TRBV27 with TRBJ1-2; 7 nucleotides line up with TRBD1. V lost 5 bases to trimming and J lost 3 bases; unmatched junction nucleotides: 12. The germline V gene has CDR1 MNHEY and CDR2 SMNVEV (reference sequence). The CDR3 covers 16 residues. The chain's CDR3 is CASSTLTGLEYYGYTF. DNA of the CDR3: TGTGCCAGCAGTACCCTGACAGGGCTCGAGTACTATGGCTACACCTTC.

This chain joins TRBV11-3 and TRBJ2-3; D is unclear. CDR3 size: 15 residues. The V end was cut by 2 bases, the J end by 5 bases, with 14 bases between. Per the germline V gene, CDR1 is SGHNT and CDR2 is YENEEA. The CDR3 DNA is TGTGCCAGCAGCTTAAATACCGGGCATGGAGATACGCAGTATTTT. This gives the protein CASSLNTGHGDTQYF.

The V call is TRBV11-2, the J call TRBJ2-5; 12 bases align to TRBD2. CDR1 SGHAT and CDR2 FQNNGV come from the germline V gene. The CDR3 is 19 residues long. Germline trimming cut 5 bases from V and 1 base from J; bases unmatched to any gene: 14. The CDR3 coding sequence is TGTGCCAGCAGCCCTAGACCACGGACTAGCGGGAAAAGCCAAGAGACCCAGTACTTC. The encoded protein is CASSPRPRTSGKSQETQYF.

A remark on this clone: This may be a read error: a much more frequent sequence differs by one nucleotide. V usage is TRBV7-8 and J usage is TRBJ1-5; D is unclear. CDR3 length: 14 amino acids. Trimming stripped 1 base from V and 0 bases from J, with 4 bases between. The germline gives CDR1 SGHVS, CDR2 FQNEAQ. The CDR3 nucleotides are TGTGCCAGCAGCTTAGTGGTTAGCAATCAGCCCCAGCATTTT. Its protein product is CASSLVVSNQPQHF.

This clone was counted only a few times. The rearrangement uses TRBV19 and TRBJ2-7, with 8 bases aligning to TRBD1. Per the germline V gene, CDR1 is LNHDA and CDR2 is SQIVND (reference sequence). J was trimmed by 3 bases and V by 3 bases; bases with no gene match: 4. CDR3 length: 14 residues. DNA of the CDR3: TGTGCCAGTAGTATGCCCGGACAGGGCTACGAGCAGTACTTC. This translates into CASSMPGQGYEQYF. Looking up the rest from reference TRBV19 and TRBJ2-7 gives the full variable domain: DGGITQSPKYLFRKEGQNVTLSCEQNLNHDAMYWYRQDPGQGLRLIYYSQIVNDFQKGDIAEGYSVSREKKESFPLTVTSAQKNPTAFYLCASSMPGQGYEQYFGPGTRLTVT.

This chain links TRBV13 with TRBJ1-1, with unresolved D. Germline CDR1 PRHDT, CDR2 FYEKMQ (reference sequence). The CDR3 is made up of 15 amino acids. Trimming pared 0 bases from V and 4 bases from J, leaving 12 bases between. The CDR3 bases are TGTGCCAGCAGCTTAGGGTCCCTGTTGGGCACTGAAGCTTTCTTT. Protein product: CASSLGSLLGTEAFF. Variable domain in full (rest from reference TRBV13 and TRBJ1-1): AAGVIQSPRHLIKEKRETATLKCYPIPRHDTVYWYQQGPGQDPQFLISFYEKMQSDKGSIPDRFSAQQFSDYHSELNMSSLELGDSALYFCASSLGSLLGTEAFFGQGTRLTVV.

As concerns this clone: Given a much more abundant clone one base away, this may be a read error. The sample carries other DNA sequences with the same CDR3. V is TRBV11-2 and J is TRBJ2-5; D remains unclear. CDR3 size: 12 residues. V was shortened by 3 bases and J by 4 bases, with 6 bases between the two germline ends. Germline V gene data show CDR1 as SGHAT and CDR2 as FQNNGV. CDR3: CASSLVGETQYF. The CDR3 DNA reads as TGTGCCAGCAGCTTGGTGGGAGAGACCCAGTACTTC.

V usage is TRBV27 and J usage is TRBJ2-2; 7 bases line up with TRBD2. The CDR3 runs to 16 residues. The germline V gene encodes CDR1 MNHEY and CDR2 SMNVEV (reference sequence). V shed 10 bases, J shed 0 bases, and the junction held 11 bases outside the gene matches. The CDR3 loop is CATHPRGIPNTGELFF. The CDR3 DNA follows: TGTGCCACCCACCCGCGGGGGATCCCGAACACCGGGGAGCTGTTTTTT.

The chain couples TRBV2 to TRBJ1-4, with D unresolved. This CDR3 comprises 13 residues. CDR1 is SNHLY, CDR2 FYNNEI, per germline. The V and J ends lost 8 bases and 7 bases respectively, with 14 bases between them. CDR3 loop: CASCRSKGEKLFF. As DNA, the CDR3 is TGTGCCAGCTGCAGGTCCAAGGGTGAAAAACTGTTTTTT. Combining the CDR3 with reference TRBV2 and TRBJ1-4 gives the whole variable domain EPEVTQTPSHQVTQMGQEVILRCVPISNHLYFYWYRQILGQKVEFLVSFYNNEISEKSEIFDDQFSVERPDGSNFTLKIRSTKLEDSAMYFCASCRSKGEKLFFGSGTQLSVL.